This T cell receptor beta chain was identified during a study of shared clonotypes between healthy human individuals. At the level of the study: Each donor's CD8 memory used one plate, CD8 naive two, each CD4 subset three.

The V gene's germline CDR1 is SGHVS and CDR2 FQNEAQ. Trimming pared 1 base from V and 0 bases from J, leaving 5 bases between. The CDR3 loop spans 14 amino acids. This clone was seen just once. Some clones are missing from TCRdb's copy, which holds only in-frame ones; the method was immunoSEQ multiplex PCR. This table has a few million clones, more than 80% appearing once. The V call is TRBV7-8, the J call TRBJ2-3; D is undetermined. The sequence derives from a man younger than 35 in good health. The specimen was naive CD4+ T cells sorted from blood. Subset meaning: CD45RA+ positively selected. CDR3 sequence reads: CASSLDSSTDTQYF. The CDR3 coding sequence is TGTGCCAGCAGCTTAGATTCGAGCACAGATACGCAGTATTTT.